This record covers a single T cell receptor (beta chain). This CDR3 spans 16 amino acids. Germline V gene lookup returns CDR1 MDHEN and CDR2 SYDVKM. Losses at the gene ends were 6 bases for V and 9 bases for J; bases not matched to a gene: 17. This table comes from immunoSEQ multiplex PCR, and its TCRdb copy is limited to in-frame clones, with some not included. The sample has about 8,000 clones; about 91% are singletons. This entry is derived from a study of blood T cell repertoires in COVID-19. Material: peripheral blood. V gene TRBV28 combines with J gene TRBJ2-1; 7 positions agree with TRBD2. This receptor was taken from a woman aged 45-59 years with active COVID-19. The CDR3 reads CASRLGGAVGESEQFF. The CDR3 bases are TGTGCCAGCAGGCTGGGAGGGGCAGTCGGGGAGAGTGAGCAGTTCTTC.